This is a list of T cell receptor beta chains from one sample in a study of cytomegalovirus exposure and HLA in healthy donors. Clones were sequenced by immunoSEQ multiplex PCR, and TCRdb holds only the in-frame ones, with some missing. The data hold 250,000 or so clones, with about 86% observed a single time. Sequences were obtained from PBMCs. These receptors were obtained from a woman aged 55-70 years in good health and CMV-seropositive. CDR3s include the opening cysteine and the closing phenylalanine or tryptophan. D genes are given only for firm matches. Size values are once, few and many counts, or a class for expanded clones, and some rows have none.

v_call	d_call	clone_size	j_call	cdr3_aa	cdr3_nt
TRBV7-2	TRBD1	NA	TRBJ1-4	CASSLGGTGKSEKLFF	TGTGCCAGCAGCTTAGGAGGGACAGGGAAGTCTGAAAAACTGTTTTTT
TRBV7-8	NA	NA	TRBJ2-5	CASSLGGGVLETQYF	TGTGCCAGCAGCTTAGGGGGCGGGGTTTTGGAGACCCAGTACTTC
TRBV2	TRBD2	NA	TRBJ2-7	CASSPWTSGSSEQYF	TGTGCCAGCAGTCCTTGGACTAGCGGGAGCTCCGAGCAGTACTTC
TRBV4-2	NA	few	TRBJ1-2	CASSQDAGNYGYTF	TGTGCCAGCAGCCAAGATGCAGGGAACTATGGCTACACCTTC
TRBV19	NA	NA	TRBJ1-1	CASSIGVTEAFF	TGTGCCAGTAGTATCGGGGTCACTGAAGCTTTCTTT
TRBV5-1	NA	NA	TRBJ2-1	CASSLIPSSYNEQFF	TGCGCCAGCAGCTTAATCCCCTCCTCCTACAATGAGCAGTTCTTC
TRBV29-1	TRBD1	NA	TRBJ1-2	CSALGQGLEGYTF	TGCAGCGCCTTAGGACAGGGGCTGGAGGGCTACACCTTC
TRBV7-3	NA	few	TRBJ2-3	CASSFMASVADTQYF	TGTGCCAGCAGCTTCATGGCTAGCGTTGCAGATACGCAGTATTTT
TRBV28	NA	NA	TRBJ2-7	CASSRQYEQYF	TGTGCCAGCAGCCGCCAGTACGAGCAGTACTTC
TRBV10-3	NA	NA	TRBJ1-1	CAISESVGNTEAFF	TGTGCCATCAGTGAGTCTGTCGGGAACACTGAAGCTTTCTTT
TRBV2	TRBD2	NA	TRBJ2-7	CASRRGRANYEQYF	TGTGCCAGCAGACGCGGGAGGGCCAACTACGAGCAGTACTTC
TRBV6-1	NA	NA	TRBJ2-5	CASSDRLQETQYF	TGTGCCAGCAGTGACCGACTGCAAGAGACCCAGTACTTC